This TCR beta chain was sequenced during a study of Graves' ophthalmopathy and Graves' hyperthyroidism. With 4 bases removed from V and 5 bases from J, the gap between germline ends came to 8 bases. The CDR3 contains 12 residues. Germline-derived CDR1 and CDR2 are SGHTS and YDEGEE. Scientists amplified the TCR beta CDR3 regions from RNA transcripts. First-round RT-PCR employed HTBI primers, with a second-round multiplex PCR after it. Using its own MiXCR run on the multiplex PCR reads, TCRdb lists one record per CDR3 protein. The data hold 45,000 to 60,000 distinct CDR3 sequences, with roughly 47% observed a single time.

The receptor was isolated from an adult woman with Graves' ophthalmopathy. The chain employs TRBV5-8 and TRBJ2-3; D unclear. What was sequenced was peripheral blood. The CDR3 region has the DNA TGTGCCAGCAGCCCCTCTGGAGATACGCAGTATTTT. This sequence encodes CASSPSGDTQYF.